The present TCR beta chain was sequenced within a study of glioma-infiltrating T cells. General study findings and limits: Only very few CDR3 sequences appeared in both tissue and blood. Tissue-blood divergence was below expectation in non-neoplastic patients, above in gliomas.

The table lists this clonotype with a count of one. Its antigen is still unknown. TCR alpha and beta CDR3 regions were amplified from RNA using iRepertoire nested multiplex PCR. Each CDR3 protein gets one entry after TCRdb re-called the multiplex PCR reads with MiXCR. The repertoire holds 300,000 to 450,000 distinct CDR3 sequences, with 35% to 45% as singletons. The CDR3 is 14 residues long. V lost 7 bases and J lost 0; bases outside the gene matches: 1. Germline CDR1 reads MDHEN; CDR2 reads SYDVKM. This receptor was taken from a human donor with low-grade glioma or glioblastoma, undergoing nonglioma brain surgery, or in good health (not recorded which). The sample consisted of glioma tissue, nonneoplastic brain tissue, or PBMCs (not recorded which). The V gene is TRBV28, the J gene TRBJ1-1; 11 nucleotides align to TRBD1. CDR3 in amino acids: CASTGQGVNTEAFF. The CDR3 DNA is TGTGCCAGCACGGGACAGGGGGTGAACACTGAAGCTTTCTTT.